This T cell receptor (beta chain) appears in the sequencing data of a study of blood T cell repertoires in COVID-19. Study context: Samples taken during acute and convalescent COVID-19 were collected in the United States, Italy and Spain.

The repertoire was sequenced with immunoSEQ multiplex PCR; TCRdb's copy has only in-frame clones and lacks some. The profile shows some 150,000 clones, around 85% of them singletons. Germline V gives CDR1 PRHDT, CDR2 FYEKMQ (reference sequence). This CDR3 is built from 18 residues. The J segment lost 0 bases and the V segment lost 2 bases, leaving 7 bases of the junction unmatched. The TCR sequence derives from a man in his 60s with COVID-19, enrolled during active disease. Sequenced input: peripheral blood. The V and J genes are TRBV13 and TRBJ2-2; 9 nucleotides align to TRBD2. CDR3 sequence: CASSLRAGGGANTGELFF. As DNA, the CDR3 is TGTGCCAGCAGCTTAAGGGCTGGCGGGGGGGCGAACACCGGGGAGCTGTTTTTT. The full variable domain, rest sourced from reference TRBV13 and TRBJ2-2, is AAGVIQSPRHLIKEKRETATLKCYPIPRHDTVYWYQQGPGQDPQFLISFYEKMQSDKGSIPDRFSAQQFSDYHSELNMSSLELGDSALYFCASSLRAGGGANTGELFFGEGSRLTVL.